The 9 T cell receptor beta chains presented below share a single source sample, sequenced in a study (dated by TCRdb to the mid-2010s). Library construction relied on RT-PCR. Sequencer: Illumina MiSeq. TCRdb cleaned the public reads at Q25 with fastp, built clones with MiXCR and kept in-frame beta chains. Every distinct CDR3 protein forms one entry, paired with its most common genes and DNA. The sample profile shows 650,000 to 800,000 distinct CDR3 sequences; 12% to 15% of them were found once. The biggest ten clones account for roughly 3.9% of the sample. What was sequenced was memory CD4+ T cells from blood. These receptors all come from a female donor in good health, serving as a healthy control.

A few counts support this clonotype. The gene calls are TRBV12-3 or TRBV12-4 and TRBJ1-2, with no clear D. Trimming took off 7 bases at V and 7 bases at J, with 19 bases between the two ends. This CDR3 comprises 14 residues. Here the CDR3 DNA reads TGTGCCAGCAACTTATGGGGTGCGGGCAGTGGCTACACCTTC. This encodes CASNLWGAGSGYTF.

Of note for this clonotype: It is likely a read error, because the conserved phenylalanine at the end of the CDR3 is missing. The chain employs TRBV10-3 and TRBJ1-5; D remains unclear. This CDR3 has 14 amino acids. V lost 3 bases and J 3 bases, leaving 9 bases between the germline ends. Germline V gene lookup returns CDR1 ENHRY and CDR2 SYGVKD. The CDR3 nucleotides read TGTGCCATCAGTGAAGACGGATCCAATCAGCCCCAGCATCTT. As protein: CAISEDGSNQPQHL.

This clonotype was observed a handful of times. This chain uses TRBV30 with TRBJ2-1, with TRBD2 matching over 10 bases. With 2 bases clipped from V and 15 bases from J, the junction kept 10 bases outside the gene matches. CDR1 is GTSNPN and CDR2 is SVGIG in the germline V gene (reference sequence). The CDR3 covers 13 residues. This CDR3 is CAWSTNLAGVLFF. The CDR3 DNA reads as TGTGCCTGGAGTACTAACCTAGCGGGAGTCTTGTTCTTC.

This clonotype was recorded a few times. In DNA form, the CDR3 reads TGTGCCAGCAACCTGCGGGGACGGGACGAGCAGTACTTC. The encoded protein is CASNLRGRDEQYF. The chain employs TRBV7-8 and TRBJ2-7; possible D gene TRBD2, 6 bases. The CDR3 contains 13 residues. Deletions cut 7 bases from V and 5 bases from J, with 15 bases between. Looked up from germline, CDR1 is SGHVS and CDR2 is FQNEAQ.

This clonotype was found a few times. The V and J genes are TRBV6-1 and TRBJ1-4; D is unresolved. The CDR3 is made up of 12 amino acids. Trimming stripped 6 bases from V and 5 bases from J, with 7 bases between. The germline gives CDR1 MNHNS, CDR2 SASEGT. The CDR3 loop reads CASRVSNEKLFF. The CDR3 bases are TGTGCCAGCAGAGTATCGAATGAAAAACTGTTTTTT.

There are a few counts of this clonotype. The rearrangement links TRBV4-3 to TRBJ1-1; TRBD1 matches at 11 bases. The trim removed 5 bases at V and 6 bases at J, leaving 8 bases unmatched. The CDR3 consists of 15 residues. The germline V gene has CDR1 LGHNA and CDR2 YSLEER. CDR3 protein: CASSSSGQGASEAFF. The CDR3 DNA reads TGCGCCAGCAGCTCGTCTGGACAGGGGGCCTCTGAAGCTTTCTTT.

This clonotype was seen repeatedly, ten times or more. The rearrangement links TRBV5-6 to TRBJ2-7, with a weak D call TRBD2 (6 bases). V lost 6 bases and J 4 bases, leaving 29 bases between the germline ends. This CDR3 has 18 amino acids. Germline lookup yields CDR1 SGHDT and CDR2 YYEEEE. This chain's CDR3 is CASIASRERSTLRYEQYF. The CDR3 DNA reads as TGTGCCAGCATCGCGAGCCGGGAGCGCTCCACTCTCCGTTACGAGCAGTACTTC. Using reference TRBV5-6 and TRBJ2-7 for the parts outside the CDR3, the full variable domain is DAGVTQSPTHLIKTRGQQVTLRCSPKSGHDTVSWYQQALGQGPQFIFQYYEEEERQRGNFPDRFSGHQFPNYSSELNVNALLLGDSALYLCASIASRERSTLRYEQYFGPGTRLTVT.

In the case of this clonotype: At one end, the junction sequence differs from germline, possibly due to a read error. J is TRBJ2-1 and V is TRBV28; 9 nucleotides agree with TRBD2. CDR1 is MDHEN, CDR2 SYDVKM, per germline. The CDR3 covers 17 residues. Here the CDR3 reads CASSLRTSARSYNEQFF. CDR3 sequence (DNA): TGTGCCAGCAGTCTCCGGACTAGCGCGCGCTCCTACAATGAGCAGTTTTTC.

Only one count was recorded for this clonotype. CDR3 bases: TGTGCCAGCTCCCTCGCAGGGGGCCTGGCTAATGAAAAACTGTTTTTT. As protein: CASSLAGGLANEKLFF. The rearrangement joins TRBV18 to TRBJ1-4, with 8 bases identical to TRBD1. The CDR3 totals 16 residues. The V segment lost 6 bases and the J segment 3 bases; nucleotides outside the gene matches: 9. Germline V gene data show CDR1 as KGHSH and CDR2 as LQKENI.